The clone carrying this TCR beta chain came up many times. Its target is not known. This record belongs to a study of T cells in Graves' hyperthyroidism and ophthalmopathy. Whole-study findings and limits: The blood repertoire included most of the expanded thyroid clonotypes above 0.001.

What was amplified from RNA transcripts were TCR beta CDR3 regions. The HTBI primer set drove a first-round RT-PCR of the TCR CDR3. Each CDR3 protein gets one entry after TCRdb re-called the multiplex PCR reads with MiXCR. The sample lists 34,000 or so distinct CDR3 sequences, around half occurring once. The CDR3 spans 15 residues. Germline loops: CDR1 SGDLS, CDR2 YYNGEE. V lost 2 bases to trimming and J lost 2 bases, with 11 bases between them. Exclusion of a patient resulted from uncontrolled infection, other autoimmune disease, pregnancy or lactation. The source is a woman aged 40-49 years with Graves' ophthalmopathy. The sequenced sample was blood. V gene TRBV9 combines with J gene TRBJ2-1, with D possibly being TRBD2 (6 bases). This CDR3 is CASSVSGVTYNEQFF. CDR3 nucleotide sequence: TGTGCCAGCAGCGTCTCGGGAGTCACCTACAATGAGCAGTTCTTC. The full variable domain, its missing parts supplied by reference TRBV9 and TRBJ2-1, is DSGVTQTPKHLITATGQRVTLRCSPRSGDLSVYWYQQSLDQGLQFLIQYYNGEERAKGNILERFSAQQFPDLHSELNLSSLELGDSALYFCASSVSGVTYNEQFFGPGTRLTVL.